This T cell receptor beta chain emerged from a study of blood T cell repertoires in COVID-19. Study details: COVID-19 samples from acute and convalescent phases originated in the United States, Italy and Spain. T cells, B-cell-depleted T cells, or PBMCs provided the cDNA or gDNA that served as material.

The CDR3 is 15 amino acids. V dropped 3 bases and J dropped 0 bases, with 11 bases sitting between them. Germline V gene data show CDR1 as SGHTA and CDR2 as FQGNSA. Original data processing: Reference gene primer amplification yielded estimated nucleated cell counts. Measured with immunoSEQ multiplex PCR; TCRdb has only the in-frame clones, and not every one. D and trimming come from the DNA, and the V and J calls and clone size come from that table. The repertoire holds 53,000 or so clones, roughly 80% seen once, with under 20% in the top ten. The rearrangement joins TRBV7-2 to TRBJ1-1; tentative D call: TRBD1 (5 bases). Specimen: peripheral blood. The TCR was taken from a man in his sixties or seventies with active COVID-19. Here the CDR3 DNA reads TGTGCCAGCAGCTTGGGACTGGGGTTGAACACTGAAGCTTTCTTT. Residues: CASSLGLGLNTEAFF.